One and the same sample provided the 21 T cell receptor beta chains below, sequenced in a study of brain metastases from non-small cell lung cancer. Sequencing used immunoSEQ multiplex PCR; TCRdb keeps in-frame clones, though not all of them. The sample shows 1,400 to 1,500 clones, around 86% of them seen only once. Sequencing input: tumor-adjacent normal tissue. These receptor sequences come from a donor aged 40 or over with non-small cell lung cancer.

The chain combines TRBV28 with TRBJ1-2; 7 bases line up with TRBD1. The CDR3 totals 14 residues. Germline assignment: CDR1 MDHEN and CDR2 SYDVKM. The V and J ends lost 4 bases and 7 bases, in that order; junction bases with no gene match: 9. CDR3 sequence: CASSSGQPSIGYTF. Here the CDR3 DNA reads TGTGCCAGCAGTTCGGGACAGCCTAGCATTGGCTACACCTTC.

The chain is built from TRBV11-2 and TRBJ2-3, with 9 bases fitting TRBD2. Trimming took 5 bases from V and 4 from J; bases not matched to a gene: 16. This CDR3 contains 18 residues. Germline loops: CDR1 SGHAT, CDR2 FQNNGV. CDR3 protein: CASSLIYPGLAGADTQYF. DNA for the CDR3: TGTGCCAGCAGCCTTATTTACCCGGGACTAGCAGGTGCAGATACGCAGTATTTT. The complete variable domain, with remaining parts taken from reference TRBV11-2 and TRBJ2-3, reads EAGVAQSPRYKIIEKRQSVAFWCNPISGHATLYWYQQILGQGPKLLIQFQNNGVVDDSQLPKDRFSAERLKGVDSTLKIQPAKLEDSAVYLCASSLIYPGLAGADTQYFGPGTRLTVL.

The V call is TRBV7-2, the J call TRBJ1-4; D is uncertain. Trimming took off 6 bases at V and 4 bases at J, with 9 bases between the two ends. Germline CDR1 and CDR2: SGHTA and FQGNSA. The CDR3 sequence is 13 residues long. CDR3 in amino acids: CASSRELNEKLFF. CDR3 bases: TGTGCCAGCAGTCGTGAACTTAATGAAAAACTGTTTTTT.

With regard to this clone: A read error may produce the germline difference seen at one junction end. This sample also contains other DNA sequences that code for the same CDR3. The chain couples TRBV27 to TRBJ2-6; perhaps TRBD1 as D (6 bases). The CDR3 contains 15 residues. Germline lookup yields CDR1 MNHEY and CDR2 SMNVEV (reference sequence). The CDR3 loop reads CASSFKASGANVLTF. The DNA for the CDR3 is TGTGCCAGCAGTTTTAAGGCCTCAGGGGCCAACGTCTTGACTTTC.

The chain is built from TRBV3-1 (or the pseudogene TRBV3-2) and TRBJ1-3; D is unclear. Between the trimmed V and J ends, which lost 2 bases and 4 bases, there was a span of 3 bases. Germline V lookup: CDR1 LGHDT, CDR2 YNNKEL (reference sequence). The CDR3 has 12 amino acids. CDR3 DNA sequence: TGTGCCAGCAGCCAAACGGGAAACACCATATATTTT. Its translation is CASSQTGNTIYF.

The chain uses TRBV7-8 and TRBJ1-6; D remains ambiguous. Trimming pared 1 base from V and 10 bases from J, leaving 8 bases between. The CDR3 is 13 amino acids. Looked up from germline, CDR1 is SGHVS and CDR2 is FQNEAQ. Here the CDR3 reads CASSLDLESPLHF. Written as DNA, the CDR3 is TGTGCCAGCAGCTTAGATCTGGAGTCACCCCTCCACTTT.

The chain is built from TRBV30 and TRBJ1-1, with 8 bases matching TRBD1. CDR1 and CDR2 from the germline V gene are GTSNPN and SVGIG (reference sequence). V shed 2 bases, J shed 0 bases, and the junction held 11 bases outside the gene matches. The CDR3 is 17 residues long. Here the CDR3 reads CAWSNWDRSLLNTEAFF. The DNA of the CDR3 is TGTGCCTGGAGTAACTGGGACAGGAGTCTTTTGAACACTGAAGCTTTCTTT.

This clone was recorded a few times. The V call is TRBV6-2 or TRBV6-3, the J call TRBJ2-1; TRBD2 might be the D (5 bases). The CDR3 is made up of 15 amino acids. CDR1 is MNHEY, CDR2 SVGEGT, per germline. V was shortened by 2 bases and J by 13 bases, with 21 bases between the two germline ends. The CDR3 DNA reads as TGTGCCAGCAGTTACCGGGGTAGCATGGCTGTGCAACAGTTCTTC. Translated, it gives CASSYRGSMAVQQFF.

CDR3 nucleotide sequence: TGTGCCAGCAGTCCAAGGGGGAATAGCAATCAGCCCCAGCATTTT. Encoded protein: CASSPRGNSNQPQHF. V and J are TRBV28 and TRBJ1-5; D may be TRBD1 (6 bases). The V end was cut by 5 bases, the J end by 0 bases, with 11 bases between. Germline loops: CDR1 MDHEN, CDR2 SYDVKM. The CDR3 has 15 amino acids.

The chain has TRBV28 and TRBJ2-2; 14 bases line up with TRBD2. CDR3 length: 19 amino acids. Germline loops: CDR1 MDHEN, CDR2 SYDVKM. The trim removed 3 bases at V and 4 bases at J, leaving 10 bases unmatched. The CDR3 DNA reads as TGTGCCAGCAGTTTCGTGACTAGCGGGAGGGGGTCTGTCACCGGGGAGCTGTTTTTT. Protein: CASSFVTSGRGSVTGELFF.

This clone came up once. The V call is TRBV2, the J call TRBJ2-5; 9 bases align to TRBD1. Germline lookup yields CDR1 SNHLY and CDR2 FYNNEI. J lost 5 bases, V lost 6 bases, and 13 bases had no gene match. CDR3 length: 16 amino acids. CDR3 nucleotide sequence: TGTGCCAGCAGAAAACCCGGGACAGGGAGGATGGAGACCCAGTACTTC. Its translation: CASRKPGTGRMETQYF. Full variable domain (outside the CDR3, taken from reference TRBV2 and TRBJ2-5): EPEVTQTPSHQVTQMGQEVILRCVPISNHLYFYWYRQILGQKVEFLVSFYNNEISEKSEIFDDQFSVERPDGSNFTLKIRSTKLEDSAMYFCASRKPGTGRMETQYFGPGTRLLVL.

The chain has TRBV24-1 and TRBJ2-3; tentatively, D is TRBD1 (5 bases). The CDR3 runs to 16 residues. CDR1 and CDR2 from the germline V gene are KGHDR and SFDVKD. Trimming left V 4 bases short and J 3 bases short, with 16 bases between. The CDR3 region is CATSDPYNDRTDTQYF. Here the CDR3 DNA reads TGTGCCACCAGTGACCCCTACAACGACAGAACAGATACGCAGTATTTT.

The V gene is TRBV2, the J gene TRBJ1-2, with D maybe TRBD1 (5 bases). The CDR3 totals 13 residues. CDR1 SNHLY and CDR2 FYNNEI come from the germline V gene. V was shortened by 3 bases and J by 6 bases, with 11 bases between the two germline ends. DNA for the CDR3: TGTGCCAGCAGTGATGAGGGGACGGATGGCTACACCTTC. Translation: CASSDEGTDGYTF. Together with reference TRBV2 and TRBJ1-2, the CDR3 gives the full variable domain: EPEVTQTPSHQVTQMGQEVILRCVPISNHLYFYWYRQILGQKVEFLVSFYNNEISEKSEIFDDQFSVERPDGSNFTLKIRSTKLEDSAMYFCASSDEGTDGYTFGSGTRLTVV.

The chain uses TRBV5-5 and TRBJ1-6, with TRBD1 matching over 7 bases. The CDR3 extends over 17 amino acids. The V gene's germline CDR1 is SGHKS and CDR2 YYEKEE (reference sequence). J was trimmed by 9 bases and V by 2 bases; bases with no gene match: 14. The CDR3 loop reads CASSLGQVPPYASPLHF. The CDR3 nucleotides are TGTGCCAGCAGCTTAGGACAGGTTCCCCCTTATGCTTCACCCCTCCACTTT.

The V gene is TRBV4-2, the J gene TRBJ2-3, with D possibly TRBD2 on 5 matching bases. Germline V CDR1 and CDR2: LGHNA, YNFKEQ. The V end lost 0 bases, the J end lost 5 bases, and 15 bases lay between the germline ends. The CDR3 is 16 residues long. The CDR3 region is CASSQEQAAEQDTQYF. Here the CDR3 DNA reads TGTGCCAGCAGCCAAGAGCAAGCGGCCGAGCAAGATACGCAGTATTTT.

The rearrangement uses TRBV2 and TRBJ1-2, with TRBD1 identical over 8 bases. The CDR3 has 14 amino acids. The germline V gene encodes CDR1 SNHLY and CDR2 FYNNEI. V gave up 4 bases and J gave up 6 bases; unmatched junction bases: 7. The CDR3 loop is CASSVEGQGNGYTF. In nucleotides, the CDR3 is TGTGCCAGCAGTGTTGAAGGACAGGGTAATGGCTACACCTTC.

On this clone: Just one base apart from a much larger clone, this may be a read error. The rearrangement links TRBV6-5 to TRBJ1-2; 9 nucleotides align to TRBD1. Trimming at V came to 6 bases and at J to 5 bases, leaving 10 bases not matched to a gene. This CDR3 has 15 residues. Germline CDR1 and CDR2: MNHEY and SVGAGI. CDR3 sequence reads: CASSHQGQGIYGYTF. Here the CDR3 DNA reads TGTGCCAGCAGCCATCAAGGACAGGGGATTTATGGCTACACCTTC.

The chain uses TRBV29-1 and TRBJ2-2, with 7 bases matching TRBD1. The CDR3 is 14 amino acids. The J segment lost 1 base and the V segment lost 5 bases, leaving 4 bases of the junction unmatched. Germline values: CDR1 SQVTM, CDR2 ANQGSEA. The CDR3: CSVLDRENTGELFF. The CDR3 DNA follows: TGCAGCGTTCTTGACAGGGAGAACACCGGGGAGCTGTTTTTT.

This clone turned up a few times. The genes are TRBV10-3 and TRBJ1-5; D might be TRBD1 (6 bases). The CDR3 covers 15 residues. The ends were cut back, 2 bases at V and 3 bases at J, with 11 bases in the middle. Per germline, CDR1 ENHRY and CDR2 SYGVKD. In DNA form, the CDR3 reads TGTGCCATCAGTGAGGGGGCAGGGGACAATCAGCCCCAGCATTTT. This codes for CAISEGAGDNQPQHF.

As concerns this clone: A read error is possible here, since a much larger clone lies one base away. This chain joins TRBV7-9 and TRBJ2-1; 8 positions agree with TRBD2. In germline, CDR1 is SEHNR, CDR2 FQNEAQ (reference sequence). The CDR3 covers 12 residues. The CDR3 DNA is TGTGTAGGAGCGGGAGTTTACAATGAGCAGTTCTTC. Amino acid sequence: CVGAGVYNEQFF.

The rearrangement joins TRBV28 to TRBJ1-2; 12 bases align to TRBD1. The length of the CDR3 is 16 residues. V gave up 6 bases and J gave up 7 bases; unmatched junction bases: 12. CDR1 is MDHEN, CDR2 SYDVKM, per germline. The CDR3 nucleotides are TGTGCCAGCAGCCGTACCCGGGACAGGGGGCGGGGTGGCTACACCTTC. Translated: CASSRTRDRGRGGYTF.